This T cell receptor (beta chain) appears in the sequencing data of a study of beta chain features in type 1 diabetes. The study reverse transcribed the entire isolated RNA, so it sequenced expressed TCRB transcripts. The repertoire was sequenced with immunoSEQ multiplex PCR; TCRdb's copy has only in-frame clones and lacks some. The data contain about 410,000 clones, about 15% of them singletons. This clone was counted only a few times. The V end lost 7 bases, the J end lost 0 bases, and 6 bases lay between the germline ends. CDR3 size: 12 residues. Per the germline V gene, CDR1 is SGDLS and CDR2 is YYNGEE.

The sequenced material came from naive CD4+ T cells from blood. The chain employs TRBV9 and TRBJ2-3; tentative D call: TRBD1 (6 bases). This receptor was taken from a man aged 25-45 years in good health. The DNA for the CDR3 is TGTGCCAGCGGGACAAGCACAGATACGCAGTATTTT. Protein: CASGTSTDTQYF. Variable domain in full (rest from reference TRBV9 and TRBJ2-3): DSGVTQTPKHLITATGQRVTLRCSPRSGDLSVYWYQQSLDQGLQFLIQYYNGEERAKGNILERFSAQQFPDLHSELNLSSLELGDSALYFCASGTSTDTQYFGPGTRLTVL.